These 12 T cell receptor beta chains were all obtained from the same sample, sequenced in a study of T cell clones after liver transplantation. Profiling relied on immunoSEQ multiplex PCR, and the TCRdb table lists in-frame clones only, not all of them. Seen here are fewer than 110,000 clones, roughly 80% observed once, and the top ten hold around 2.9%. Specimen: CD4+ T cells from blood, collected around 44 months after liver transplant. The receptor set was obtained from a human patient who received a liver transplant. Some T cells may possibly be graft donor cells.

V is TRBV18 and J is TRBJ1-5, with TRBD1 matching 12 bases. The CDR3 has 17 amino acids. The V gene's germline CDR1 is KGHSH and CDR2 LQKENI. V was clipped by 0 bases and J by 3 bases; unmatched bases: 3. CDR3 nucleotide sequence: TGTGCCAGCTCACCACCGGGGGACAGGGGGCCCAATCAGCCCCAGCATTTT. The encoded protein is CASSPPGDRGPNQPQHF.

The chain links TRBV11-2 to TRBJ2-7; D is ambiguous. This CDR3 has 14 residues. With 5 bases removed from V and 7 bases from J, the gap between germline ends came to 18 bases. Looked up from germline, CDR1 is SGHAT and CDR2 is FQNNGV. CDR3 nucleotides: TGTGCCAGCAGCCTGCAAAAGGGCCCGTGGGAGCAGTACTTC. Its protein is CASSLQKGPWEQYF.

The DNA of the CDR3 is TGCGCCAGCAGCCAGACTAGCGGGGGTCCTTACAATGAGCAGTTCTTC. The encoded protein is CASSQTSGGPYNEQFF. The V gene is TRBV4-1, the J gene TRBJ2-1; 12 bases agree with TRBD2. CDR1 and CDR2 from the germline V gene are MGHRA and YSYEKL. The CDR3 has 16 residues. V lost 3 bases, J lost 4 bases, and 4 bases stayed unmatched.

The rearrangement uses TRBV19 and TRBJ2-1; D remains unclear. In germline, CDR1 is LNHDA, CDR2 SQIVND (reference sequence). Trimming left V 4 bases short and J 4 bases short, with 2 bases between. The CDR3 runs to 11 residues. The CDR3 region is CASSTYNEQFF. CDR3 nucleotides: TGTGCCAGTAGTACTTACAATGAGCAGTTCTTC. Full variable domain (outside the CDR3, taken from reference TRBV19 and TRBJ2-1): DGGITQSPKYLFRKEGQNVTLSCEQNLNHDAMYWYRQDPGQGLRLIYYSQIVNDFQKGDIAEGYSVSREKKESFPLTVTSAQKNPTAFYLCASSTYNEQFFGPGTRLTVL.

V is TRBV7-2 and J is TRBJ2-7; D might be TRBD1 (5 bases). CDR1 is SGHTA, CDR2 FQGNSA, per germline. This CDR3 spans 16 amino acids. Trimming took 1 base from V and 1 from J, leaving 14 bases between them. The CDR3 coding sequence is TGTGCCAGCAGCTTAGTTCGGCCAGGGCCTTCCTACGAGCAGTACTTC. Translating gives CASSLVRPGPSYEQYF.

This chain uses TRBV5-4 with TRBJ2-3; 11 nucleotides align to TRBD2. Germline trimming cut 4 bases from V and 3 bases from J; bases unmatched to any gene: 10. Germline CDR1 reads SGHNT; CDR2 reads YYREEE (reference sequence). The CDR3 has 17 amino acids. The CDR3 nucleotides read TGTGCCAGCAGCCCAGGGCTAGCGGGAGGTATAACAGATACGCAGTATTTT. This gives the protein CASSPGLAGGITDTQYF.

The V gene is TRBV2, the J gene TRBJ2-5; D gene unclear. Looked up from germline, CDR1 is SNHLY and CDR2 is FYNNEI. V was clipped by 5 bases and J by 3 bases, with 4 bases between them. The CDR3 has 11 amino acids. For the CDR3, the DNA is TGTGCCAGCAGTAGAGAAGAGACCCAGTACTTC. This translates into CASSREETQYF.

V is TRBV19 and J is TRBJ1-2, with 7 bases lining up with TRBD1. The germline V gene encodes CDR1 LNHDA and CDR2 SQIVND (reference sequence). V lost 5 bases, J lost 9 bases, and 9 bases stayed unmatched. The CDR3 consists of 13 residues. In nucleotides, the CDR3 is TGTGCCAGTAGTCAGGGACAGAGCTGGCGCTACACCTTC. Protein: CASSQGQSWRYTF.

The gene calls are TRBV25-1 and TRBJ1-4, with D possibly being TRBD1 (5 bases). This CDR3 is built from 16 residues. Germline V gene data show CDR1 as MGHDK and CDR2 as SYGVNS. Trimming pared 3 bases from V and 8 bases from J, leaving 19 bases between. CDR3 sequence (DNA): TGTGCCAGCAGTGAGGGGGGGGGTTTCCGGATGGAAAAACTGTTTTTT. As protein: CASSEGGGFRMEKLFF.

J is TRBJ2-4 and V is TRBV14; D may be TRBD1 (6 bases). There are 18 residues in the CDR3. V was shortened by 1 base and J by 0 bases, with 16 bases between the two germline ends. Germline V gene data show CDR1 as SGHDN and CDR2 as FVKESK. CDR3 in DNA: TGTGCCAGCAGCCAAGGGACAGTTAATTCTCTAGCCAAAAACATTCAGTACTTC. Protein product: CASSQGTVNSLAKNIQYF.

V usage is TRBV5-3 and J usage is TRBJ2-7; D may be TRBD2 (6 bases). TRBV5-3 belongs to the ORF category, with a function that is uncertain. V lost 3 bases and J 0 bases, leaving 22 bases between the germline ends. CDR3 size: 18 residues. The CDR3 loop reads CARSYNLPGLTTSYEQYF. As DNA, the CDR3 is TGTGCCAGAAGCTATAATCTACCGGGACTCACGACCTCCTACGAGCAGTACTTC.

The V and J genes are TRBV2 and TRBJ1-1, with D possibly matching TRBD1 (5 bases). Germline V gives CDR1 SNHLY, CDR2 FYNNEI. With 6 bases removed from V and 3 bases from J, the gap between germline ends came to 11 bases. The CDR3 covers 13 residues. CDR3 region: CASRGPRDTEAFF. CDR3 DNA: TGTGCCAGCAGGGGGCCCCGGGACACTGAAGCTTTCTTT.